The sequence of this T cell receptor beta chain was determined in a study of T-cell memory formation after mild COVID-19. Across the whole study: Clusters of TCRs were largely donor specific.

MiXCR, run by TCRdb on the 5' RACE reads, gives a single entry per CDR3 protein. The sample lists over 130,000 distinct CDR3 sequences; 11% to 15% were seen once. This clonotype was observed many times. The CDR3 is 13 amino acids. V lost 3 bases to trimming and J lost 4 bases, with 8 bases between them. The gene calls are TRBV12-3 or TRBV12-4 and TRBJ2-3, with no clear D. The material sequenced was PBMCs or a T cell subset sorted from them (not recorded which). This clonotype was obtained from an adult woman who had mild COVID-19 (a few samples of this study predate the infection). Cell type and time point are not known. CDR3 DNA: TGTGCCAGCAGTTTTGATTTCCCAGATACGCAGTATTTT. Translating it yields CASSFDFPDTQYF.